Each of the 18 T cell receptor beta chains below was sequenced from the same sample in a study of T cell repertoires in aging, cancer and after chemotherapy. Multiplex touch-down PCR with TRB-A/B primers amplified rearranged V-D-J TRB sequences. TCRdb called the multiplex PCR reads again in MiXCR, with one record for every CDR3 protein. The sample records about 14,000 distinct CDR3 sequences, around 23% being singletons. Peripheral blood genomic DNA, not sorted cells or RNA, was the template. The sequenced sample was blood. The origin of the receptors is a human donor in good health.

This clonotype was recorded once. The chain combines TRBV11-2 with TRBJ2-7; D ambiguous. Germline CDR1 reads SGHAT; CDR2 reads FQNNGV. V shed 3 bases and J shed 4 bases, with 16 bases lying between them. This CDR3 is built from 15 residues. The CDR3 here is CASSLSTAGLYEQYF. The CDR3 DNA sequence: TGTGCCAGCAGCTTGTCGACGGCAGGTCTGTACGAGCAGTACTTC. Filled out from reference TRBV11-2 and TRBJ2-7, the complete variable domain reads EAGVAQSPRYKIIEKRQSVAFWCNPISGHATLYWYQQILGQGPKLLIQFQNNGVVDDSQLPKDRFSAERLKGVDSTLKIQPAKLEDSAVYLCASSLSTAGLYEQYFGPGTRLTVT.

This clonotype was recorded many times. The chain carries TRBV20-1 and TRBJ2-7; D call uncertain. The V gene's germline CDR1 is DFQATT and CDR2 SNEGSKA (reference sequence). The CDR3 contains 11 residues. Between the trimmed V and J ends, which lost 7 bases and 4 bases, there was a span of 11 bases. The CDR3 DNA is TGCAGTGGTAGTAGACTTTACGAGCAGTACTTC. It yields the protein CSGSRLYEQYF.

The rearrangement links TRBV4-2 to TRBJ2-1, with 14 bases fitting TRBD2. There are 22 residues in the CDR3. Unmatched junction bases numbered 13, after V lost 0 bases and J lost 0 bases. Germline lookup yields CDR1 LGHNA and CDR2 YNFKEQ. The CDR3 here is CASSQDPATSGGVLSSYNEQFF. The CDR3 nucleotides read TGTGCCAGCAGCCAAGATCCCGCGACTAGCGGGGGGGTCCTGAGCTCCTACAATGAGCAGTTCTTC.

The V and J genes are TRBV28 and TRBJ1-5; 9 bases fit TRBD1. Germline values: CDR1 MDHEN, CDR2 SYDVKM. CDR3 length equals 21 residues. V shed 6 bases, J shed 1 base, and the junction held 22 bases outside the gene matches. The CDR3 loop is CASRTFPRGQGKGRSNQPQHF. CDR3 sequence (DNA): TGTGCCAGCAGGACCTTTCCTCGGGGACAGGGAAAAGGTAGAAGCAATCAGCCCCAGCATTTT.

V is TRBV5-4 and J is TRBJ1-1, with TRBD1 as a possible D gene (6 bases). The V and J ends lost 3 bases and 2 bases respectively, with 17 bases between them. Germline CDR1 is SGHNT and CDR2 is YYREEE (reference sequence). The CDR3 has 16 residues. The CDR3 DNA is TGTGCCAGCAGCTCACGAGGGGGGAGGATTAACACTGAAGCTTTCTTT. Its protein is CASSSRGGRINTEAFF.

This chain uses TRBV19 with TRBJ1-5; D not certain. The CDR3 loop spans 15 amino acids. Germline V gene data show CDR1 as LNHDA and CDR2 as SQIVND (reference sequence). V was cut by 3 bases and J by 4 bases, with 13 bases left in between. In nucleotides, the CDR3 is TGTGCCAGTAGTATTTTCGCAGGTAGGAATCAGCCCCAGCATTTT. It is translated as CASSIFAGRNQPQHF.

V gene TRBV5-1 combines with J gene TRBJ2-2; D gene ambiguous. V was cut by 5 bases and J by 6 bases, with 5 bases left in between. Germline lookup yields CDR1 SGHRS and CDR2 YFSETQ. The CDR3 is 11 amino acids. CDR3 bases: TGCGCCAGCAGGCGCCCCGGGGAGCTGTTTTTT. The encoded protein is CASRRPGELFF.

Only a few counts were recorded for this clonotype. This sequence joins TRBV10-2 and TRBJ1-1; 10 bases are shared with TRBD1. The CDR3 contains 14 residues. Germline trimming cut 6 bases from V and 4 bases from J; bases unmatched to any gene: 5. Per germline, CDR1 WSHSY and CDR2 SAAADI. This CDR3 reads CASSPTGGGTEAFF. The CDR3 bases are TGCGCCAGCAGCCCGACAGGGGGCGGCACTGAAGCTTTCTTT.

V and J are TRBV12-3 or TRBV12-4 and TRBJ1-2; D unresolved. V lost 3 bases and J lost 8, with 10 bases in between. CDR3 length: 12 amino acids. The CDR3: CASSFRVGGYTF. DNA for the CDR3: TGTGCCAGCAGTTTCCGGGTGGGAGGCTACACCTTC.

This clonotype has a handful of counts. The rearrangement joins TRBV18 to TRBJ1-5, with D unresolved. Germline CDR1 KGHSH, CDR2 LQKENI. The CDR3 is 15 residues long. The V and J ends lost 6 bases and 0 bases respectively, with 12 bases between them. CDR3 region: CASSPVGDSNQPQHF. CDR3 in DNA: TGTGCCAGCTCGCCGGTCGGAGATAGCAATCAGCCCCAGCATTTT.

By sample fraction, this clonotype is medium-sized (0.01 to 0.1%). This chain joins TRBV30 and TRBJ2-7; tentatively, D is TRBD1 (5 bases). CDR3 length: 14 residues. Germline V gene lookup returns CDR1 GTSNPN and CDR2 SVGIG (reference sequence). Deletions cut 4 bases from V and 0 bases from J, with 13 bases between. As DNA, the CDR3 is TGTGCCTGGACGGAAGGACACCGCTCCTACGAGCAGTACTTC. This encodes CAWTEGHRSYEQYF. The full variable domain, rest sourced from reference TRBV30 and TRBJ2-7, is SQTIHQWPATLVQPVGSPLSLECTVEGTSNPNLYWYRQAAGRGLQLLFYSVGIGQISSEVPQNLSASRPQDRQFILSSKKLLLSDSGFYLCAWTEGHRSYEQYFGPGTRLTVT.

The chain has TRBV4-1 and TRBJ1-6; maybe TRBD1 (5 bases). The germline CDR1 and CDR2 sequences are MGHRA and YSYEKL. The CDR3 covers 15 residues. V was pared by 1 base and J by 8 bases, with 12 bases between. This CDR3 reads CASSQGQIGDSPLHF. The CDR3 DNA is TGCGCCAGCAGCCAAGGACAGATTGGGGATTCACCCCTCCACTTT.

The V and J genes are TRBV6-5 and TRBJ1-1; D not certain. This CDR3 contains 14 residues. CDR1 and CDR2 from the germline V gene are MNHEY and SVGAGI. V lost 0 bases and J lost 6, with 11 bases in between. CDR3 in DNA: TGTGCCAGCAGTTACTCAGGGATAAAGGCTGAAGCTTTCTTT. It yields the protein CASSYSGIKAEAFF.

This clonotype was seen ten or more times. This chain links TRBV15 with TRBJ1-1, with D possibly TRBD1 on 5 matching bases. Trimming removed 5 bases at V and 4 bases at J, with 11 bases between. This CDR3 comprises 13 residues. Per the germline V gene, CDR1 is LNHNV and CDR2 is YYDKDF (reference sequence). CDR3 sequence: CATSVRRGTEAFF. The DNA for the CDR3 is TGTGCCACCAGCGTACGGAGGGGCACTGAAGCTTTCTTT.

There are a few counts of this clonotype. CDR3 DNA: TGTGCCAGCAGCATCGACAGTAATTCACCCCTCCACTTT. Amino acids: CASSIDSNSPLHF. The chain joins TRBV5-4 to TRBJ1-6, with D perhaps TRBD1 (5 bases). Germline CDR1 is SGHNT and CDR2 is YYREEE (reference sequence). V was pared by 4 bases and J by 6 bases, with 8 bases between. This CDR3 contains 13 residues.

By share, this clonotype ranks as medium-sized. The chain recombines TRBV29-1 with TRBJ1-3, with 7 bases that match TRBD1. The CDR3 loop spans 14 amino acids. Germline V CDR1 and CDR2: SQVTM, ANQGSEA. After removal of 7 bases from V and 5 bases from J, the junction contained 11 bases not matched to a gene. CDR3 coding DNA: TGCAGCGCCGCCGACAGGGTGTCTCGAAACACCATATATTTT. Translation: CSAADRVSRNTIYF.

Only a few counts were recorded for this clonotype. This chain joins TRBV19 and TRBJ2-7; 10 positions agree with TRBD2. Losses at the gene ends were 4 bases for V and 4 bases for J; bases not matched to a gene: 7. The CDR3 consists of 15 residues. Per germline, CDR1 LNHDA and CDR2 SQIVND (reference sequence). The CDR3, as DNA: TGTGCCAGTAGTACCGCTAGCGGGGGTGCGTACGAGCAGTACTTC. Translation gives CASSTASGGAYEQYF.

This clonotype was seen a few times. The gene calls are TRBV7-9 and TRBJ2-5; 8 nucleotides match TRBD2. The CDR3 is 16 residues long. Germline CDR1 and CDR2: SEHNR and FQNEAQ (reference sequence). V was pared by 2 bases and J by 2 bases, with 7 bases of the junction left unmatched. In nucleotides, the CDR3 is TGTGCCAGCAGCTTACAGGGCGGGGGGAAACAAGAGACCCAGTACTTC. This translates into CASSLQGGGKQETQYF. Full variable domain (rest looked up from reference TRBV7-9 and TRBJ2-5): DTGVSQNPRHKITKRGQNVTFRCDPISEHNRLYWYRQTLGQGPEFLTYFQNEAQLEKSRLLSDRFSAERPKGSFSTLEIQRTEQGDSAMYLCASSLQGGGKQETQYFGPGTRLLVL.